This paragraph covers one T cell receptor (beta chain) sequence. Sequencing used immunoSEQ multiplex PCR; TCRdb keeps in-frame clones, though not all of them. The sample contains 400,000 to 550,000 clones, roughly 87% of which appear only once. Participants were placed into cohorts based on the clinical history they reported. The sample is drawn from a study of blood T cell repertoires in COVID-19. The source of this sequence is a woman between 18 and 29 years old with acute COVID-19. The material sequenced was PBMCs or T cells enriched from blood (not recorded which).

The CDR3 coding sequence is TGTGCCAGCAGCTTGAAAATGGCCAGCGAGGTCTACGAGCAGTACTTC. It yields the protein CASSLKMASEVYEQYF. The gene calls are TRBV5-4 and TRBJ2-7; no clear D gene. Between the trimmed V and J ends, which lost 1 base and 3 bases, there was a span of 17 bases. Germline values: CDR1 SGHNT, CDR2 YYREEE (reference sequence). The length of the CDR3 is 16 residues.